This TCR beta chain was identified during a study of post-analysis software for immune sequencing data. The CDR3 consists of 15 residues. Germline CDR1 SGHTA, CDR2 FQGNSA. V dropped 5 bases and J dropped 7 bases, with 15 bases sitting between them. General study findings and limits: Among five TRBV segments more frequent in patients than controls were TRBV5-6, TRBV5-1 and TRBV20-1. Same-batch preparations were strongly co-clustered by F measure.

To note about this clonotype: Its antigen is not known.

Unique molecular identifiers had been added to the TCR beta cDNA libraries. TCRdb passed the PCR reads through MiXCR, listing each CDR3 protein once. The table lists more than 500,000 distinct CDR3 sequences, roughly 34% of them singletons, with roughly 6% in the top ten. Sequencing was carried out using blood. The V gene is TRBV7-2, the J gene TRBJ1-6; no firm D call. The sequence was obtained from a girl aged 2-17 years with multiple sclerosis. This CDR3 is CASSPAVTRNSPLHF. CDR3 in DNA: TGTGCCAGCAGCCCAGCGGTTACGAGGAATTCACCCCTCCACTTT.